This T cell receptor (beta chain) is drawn from a study of blood T cell repertoires in COVID-19 (dated by TCRdb to about 2020). Notes on the research overall: The collaborator samples originated in the United States, Italy and Spain and spanned the acute and convalescent phases of COVID-19. Where available, HLA class I and class II types were obtained from metadata supplied by the sample provider rather than from assay-based typing. The material from the prospective study consisted of cDNA or gDNA derived from T cells, B-cell-depleted T cells, or PBMCs. Subjects who had been exposed to COVID-19, were actively infected with it, or had recovered from it provided the deeply sampled blood TCRbeta repertoires that made up the dataset. The repertoires were released in a freely available public database meant as a resource for research on the immune response to SARS-CoV-2. The sample metadata nearly always contained a de-identified subject ID, COVID-19 status, age in years and sex. The samples were drawn from the first 160 participants of the ongoing ImmuneRACE study and from 950 to 1,500 subjects provided by 6 global collaborators.

The immunoSEQ Assay, a bias-controlled multiplex PCR, was used to amplify TCRbeta CDR3 regions from genomic DNA. The authors processed their data as follows. The number of nucleated cells in each sample was estimated by amplification of reference gene primers within the assay. Sequence reads were collapsed and filtered to measure the absolute abundance of every unique TCRbeta CDR3 rearrangement. For each sample, productive Simpson clonality was calculated by taking the square root of Simpson's diversity index across productive rearrangements. TCRdb holds this immuneACCESS table with in-frame rearrangements only. Some clones are missing; in checked studies, unresolved V genes explain under half, and the rest has no known cause. The D gene and trimming were derived from the DNA, and the V and J assignments and clone size from that table. For this sample there are about 210,000 clones; roughly 82% appear just once. Around 12% of the sample lies in the top ten.

Comments on this clone: Its antigen has not been determined. One base away there is no much larger clone; base qualities are not given.

Paper-wide results and their limitations: Clinical and demographic metadata were provided uncurated, with the amount varying by source and participant.

The collaborating institutions used their own protocols to collect whole blood in K2EDTA tubes. For TCRbeta analysis, collaborators shipped samples as frozen whole blood, isolated PBMCs, or DNA extracted from either of those sample types. The germline ends are 9 bases apart after V is trimmed by 0 bases and J by 6 bases. The cysteine opens and the phenylalanine closes a CDR3 of 13 amino acids. Only the CDR3 region is kept as DNA, spanning 39 bases read in frame from base 1. Looking up the germline V gene yields CDR1 SGDLS and CDR2 YYNGEE. The TCR was taken from a woman aged 40 to 55 with acute or convalescent COVID-19. The specimen was peripheral blood. This receptor chain uses TRBV9 and TRBJ1-2, with a weak D call of TRBD1 (5 bases match). The sequence in DNA is TGTGCCAGCAGCGTAGATGGAGGGGATGGCTACACCTTC. Its translation reads: CASSVDGGDGYTF. Beyond the CDR3, the reference TRBV9 and TRBJ1-2 genes provide the residues; the full variable domain reads: DSGVTQTPKHLITATGQRVTLRCSPRSGDLSVYWYQQSLDQGLQFLIQYYNGEERAKGNILERFSAQQFPDLHSELNLSSLELGDSALYFCASSVDGGDGYTFGSGTRLTVV.